The entry below describes one T cell receptor (beta chain). Its specificity is not known. The length of the CDR3 is 13 residues. V shed 6 bases and J 5 bases; nucleotides not matched to a gene: 6. Germline CDR1 LNHDA, CDR2 SQIVND (reference sequence). The record originates from a study of cytomegalovirus exposure and HLA in healthy donors. General study results and limits: TCR sequences were mostly rare, though some public TCRs occurred in many donors. Later work found most CMV-associated TCR beta chains apparently HLA-restricted.

The PCR used 60 Vbeta and 13 Jbeta primers. Some clones are missing from TCRdb's copy, which holds only in-frame ones; the method was immunoSEQ multiplex PCR. This listing includes about 58,000 clones. Healthy bone marrow donors made up the cohort. The gene calls are TRBV19 and TRBJ1-1; TRBD1 matches at 7 bases. Sample: PBMCs. The clonotype comes from a woman aged 18-30 years in good health and CMV-seronegative. CDR3 coding DNA: TGTGCCAGTAGGCGAGGGGGCGCGACTGAAGCTTTCTTT. Protein: CASRRGGATEAFF.